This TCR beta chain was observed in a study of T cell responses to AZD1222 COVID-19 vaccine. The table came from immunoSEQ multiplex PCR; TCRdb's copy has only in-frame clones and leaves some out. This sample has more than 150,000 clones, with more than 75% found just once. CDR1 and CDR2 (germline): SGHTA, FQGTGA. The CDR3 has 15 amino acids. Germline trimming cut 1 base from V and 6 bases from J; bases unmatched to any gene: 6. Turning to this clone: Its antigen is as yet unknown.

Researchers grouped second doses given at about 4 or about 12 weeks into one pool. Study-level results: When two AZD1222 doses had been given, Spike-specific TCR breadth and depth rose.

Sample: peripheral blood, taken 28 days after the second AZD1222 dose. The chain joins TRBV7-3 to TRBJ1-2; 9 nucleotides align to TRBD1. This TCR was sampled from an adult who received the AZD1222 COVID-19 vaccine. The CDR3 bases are TGTGCCAGCAGCTTAAGGGGACAGGGAATACATGGCTACACCTTC. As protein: CASSLRGQGIHGYTF.